This T cell receptor (beta chain) emerged from a study of blood T cell repertoires in COVID-19. Profiling relied on immunoSEQ multiplex PCR, and the TCRdb table lists in-frame clones only, not all of them. The repertoire has more than 45,000 clones, 83% of them found once; the top ten carry over 15%. Sequenced material: peripheral blood. The sequence came from a man aged 40-50 years with acute or convalescent COVID-19.

The DNA for the CDR3 is TGTGCCAGTAGTCGAGAAGGGGGAATGAACACTGAAGCTTTCTTT. Amino acids: CASSREGGMNTEAFF. The rearrangement uses TRBV19 and TRBJ1-1; D might be TRBD1 (6 bases). The V gene lost 5 bases and the J gene lost 0 bases, with 13 bases spanning the gap. The CDR3 runs to 15 residues. Germline V gene sequence: CDR1 LNHDA, CDR2 SQIVND (reference sequence).